Reported below is one T cell receptor (beta chain). The data were obtained in a study of blood T cell repertoires in COVID-19. Overall study context: Both acute and convalescent COVID-19 samples were obtained from the United States, Italy and Spain. The analysed material was cDNA or gDNA that came from T cells, B-cell-depleted T cells, or PBMCs.

In the source study's methods: Amplification from reference gene primers served as the basis for estimated nucleated cell counts. Libraries were prepared by immunoSEQ multiplex PCR; TCRdb keeps only in-frame clonotypes and omits some of them. The D gene and trimming were derived from the DNA, and the V and J assignments and clone size from that table. The sample contains roughly 60,000 clones, about 86% of which appear only once. The CDR3 runs to 15 residues. Per the germline V gene, CDR1 is MNHNS and CDR2 is SASEGT. Trimming removed 2 bases from V and 7 bases from J; junction bases left unmatched: 11.

The TCR comes from a man in his forties with acute or convalescent COVID-19. This rearrangement joins TRBV6-1 to TRBJ2-7; 7 bases line up with TRBD1. The sample taken for sequencing was peripheral blood. The CDR3 DNA follows: TGTGCCAGCAGTGAACTCGGACAGGCCCTTGGTGAGCAGTACTTC. It yields the protein CASSELGQALGEQYF.